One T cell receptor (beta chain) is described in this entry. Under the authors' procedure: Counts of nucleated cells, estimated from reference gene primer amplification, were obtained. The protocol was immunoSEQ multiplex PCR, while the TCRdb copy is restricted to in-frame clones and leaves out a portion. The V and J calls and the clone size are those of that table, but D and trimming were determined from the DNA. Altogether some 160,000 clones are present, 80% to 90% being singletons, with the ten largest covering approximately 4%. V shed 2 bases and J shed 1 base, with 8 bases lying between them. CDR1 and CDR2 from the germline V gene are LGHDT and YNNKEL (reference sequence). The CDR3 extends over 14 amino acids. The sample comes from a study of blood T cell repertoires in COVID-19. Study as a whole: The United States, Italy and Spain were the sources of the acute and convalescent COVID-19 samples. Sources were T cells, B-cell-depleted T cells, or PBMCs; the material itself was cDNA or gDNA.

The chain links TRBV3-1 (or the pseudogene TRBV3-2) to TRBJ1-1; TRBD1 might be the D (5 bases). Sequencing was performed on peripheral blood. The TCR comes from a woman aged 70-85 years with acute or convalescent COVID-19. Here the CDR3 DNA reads TGTGCCAGCAGCCAACCAGGGCGGAACACTGAAGCTTTCTTT. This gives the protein CASSQPGRNTEAFF.